The rows below give T cell receptor beta chains drawn from one sample of a study of T cell repertoires in cytomegalovirus infection. Their target antigens are unknown. MiXCR, run by TCRdb on the reads, gives a single entry per CDR3 protein. The sample has a few hundred thousand distinct CDR3 sequences; roughly 42% are singletons. The input for sequencing was cultured PBMCs, taken from culture after CMV antigen stimulation. The receptors shown here come from a human donor in good health (CMV status not recorded). Some clones in this sample may be carry-over from other donors' samples. The CDR3 runs from the conserved cysteine through the conserved F or W. The D gene is left open where the match is weak. Only some rows state a clone size, as once, few, many or a class for expanded clones.

D gene: .; clone size: .; V gene: TRBV11-2; J gene: TRBJ2-1; CDR3 protein: CASSPPGTAQFF; CDR3 DNA: TGTGCCAGCAGCCCCCCCGGGACGGCGCAGTTCTTC
D gene: TRBD1; clone size: .; V gene: TRBV6-2/TRBV6-3; J gene: TRBJ1-6; CDR3 protein: CASTRTGTGSSPLHF; CDR3 DNA: TGTGCCAGCACCCGAACCGGGACAGGGAGTTCACCCCTCCACTTT
D gene: .; clone size: .; V gene: TRBV7-2; J gene: TRBJ1-1; CDR3 protein: CASSLGSGSSSLTEAFF; CDR3 DNA: TGTGCCAGCAGCTTAGGGTCAGGAAGTTCGTCGTTGACTGAAGCTTTCTTT
D gene: .; clone size: few; V gene: TRBV6-1; J gene: TRBJ1-6; CDR3 protein: CASSETSPLHF; CDR3 DNA: TGTGCCAGCAGTGAAACTTCACCCCTCCACTTT
D gene: .; clone size: .; V gene: TRBV7-6; J gene: TRBJ2-5; CDR3 protein: CASSFGVETQYF; CDR3 DNA: TGTGCCAGCAGCTTTGGGGTGGAGACCCAGTACTTC
D gene: .; clone size: few; V gene: TRBV7-8; J gene: TRBJ1-6; CDR3 protein: CASSSSLALHF; CDR3 DNA: TGTGCCAGCAGCTCCTCTTTGGCCCTCCACTTT
D gene: TRBD1; clone size: .; V gene: TRBV7-8; J gene: TRBJ2-7; CDR3 protein: CASSSTWDRNHREQYF; CDR3 DNA: TGTGCCAGCAGTTCTACTTGGGACAGAAACCACAGGGAGCAGTACTTC
D gene: TRBD1; clone size: .; V gene: TRBV15; J gene: TRBJ2-7; CDR3 protein: CATSTSTGAPIQYF; CDR3 DNA: TGTGCCACCAGCACATCCACAGGGGCGCCGATTCAGTACTTC
D gene: TRBD2; clone size: .; V gene: TRBV7-2; J gene: TRBJ2-2; CDR3 protein: CASSPLAGGGTGELFF; CDR3 DNA: TGTGCCAGCAGCCCACTAGCGGGAGGGGGCACCGGGGAGCTGTTTTTT
D gene: .; clone size: many; V gene: TRBV6-1; J gene: TRBJ1-2; CDR3 protein: CASSEAEGGSGGYTF; CDR3 DNA: TGTGCCAGCAGTGAAGCTGAAGGGGGATCGGGAGGCTACACCTTC
D gene: .; clone size: once; V gene: TRBV20-1; J gene: TRBJ1-2; CDR3 protein: CSAWTQGNYGYTF; CDR3 DNA: TGCAGTGCATGGACCCAGGGAAACTATGGCTACACCTTC
D gene: TRBD2; clone size: few; V gene: TRBV6-1; J gene: TRBJ2-7; CDR3 protein: CASSEQLAGDYEQYF; CDR3 DNA: TGTGCCAGCAGTGAGCAACTAGCGGGGGACTACGAGCAGTACTTC
D gene: .; clone size: few; V gene: TRBV27; J gene: TRBJ2-1; CDR3 protein: CASSPSGTYNEQFF; CDR3 DNA: TGTGCCAGCAGTCCCTCGGGAACGTACAATGAGCAGTTCTTC
D gene: .; clone size: .; V gene: TRBV14; J gene: TRBJ2-3; CDR3 protein: CASSHMGSSTDTQYF; CDR3 DNA: TGTGCCAGCAGCCACATGGGATCTAGCACAGATACGCAGTATTTT
D gene: TRBD2; clone size: .; V gene: TRBV29-1; J gene: TRBJ2-5; CDR3 protein: CSVDLREDQETQYF; CDR3 DNA: TGCAGCGTTGATTTGCGGGAGGACCAAGAGACCCAGTACTTC
D gene: TRBD1; clone size: many; V gene: TRBV7-2; J gene: TRBJ2-3; CDR3 protein: CASSSGGRVQDTQYF; CDR3 DNA: TGTGCCAGCAGTTCAGGGGGCCGGGTCCAGGATACGCAGTATTTT
D gene: .; clone size: .; V gene: TRBV11-2; J gene: TRBJ2-4; CDR3 protein: CASSFQGLAKNIQYF; CDR3 DNA: TGTGCCAGCAGCTTCCAGGGGTTAGCCAAAAACATTCAGTACTTC
D gene: TRBD1; clone size: .; V gene: TRBV10-3; J gene: TRBJ1-1; CDR3 protein: CASATGPTEAFF; CDR3 DNA: TGTGCCTCCGCGACAGGGCCCACTGAAGCTTTCTTT
D gene: .; clone size: .; V gene: TRBV2; J gene: TRBJ1-5; CDR3 protein: CASSDSQPQHF; CDR3 DNA: TGTGCCAGCAGTGATAGCCAGCCCCAGCATTTT
D gene: .; clone size: .; V gene: TRBV2; J gene: TRBJ2-3; CDR3 protein: CASSSDATNTQYF; CDR3 DNA: TGTGCCAGCAGCTCGGATGCAACTAATACGCAGTATTTT
D gene: .; clone size: .; V gene: TRBV20-1; J gene: TRBJ2-7; CDR3 protein: CSASTNGFEQYF; CDR3 DNA: TGCAGTGCTAGCACCAACGGGTTCGAGCAGTACTTC
D gene: .; clone size: .; V gene: TRBV12-3/TRBV12-4; J gene: TRBJ2-5; CDR3 protein: CASTNRRAGLGTQYF; CDR3 DNA: TGTGCCAGCACTAACAGGCGAGCGGGTCTGGGGACCCAGTACTTC
D gene: .; clone size: .; V gene: TRBV12-3/TRBV12-4; J gene: TRBJ1-2; CDR3 protein: CASSLRQEFRGYTF; CDR3 DNA: TGTGCCAGCAGTTTACGGCAGGAATTCAGGGGCTACACCTTC
D gene: .; clone size: many; V gene: TRBV7-2; J gene: TRBJ1-5; CDR3 protein: CASSLGGTWDQPQHF; CDR3 DNA: TGTGCCAGCAGCTTAGGCGGAACCTGGGATCAGCCCCAGCATTTT
D gene: .; clone size: .; V gene: TRBV28; J gene: TRBJ2-3; CDR3 protein: CASSFPRGGVTDTQYF; CDR3 DNA: TGTGCCAGCAGTTTTCCCAGGGGGGGGGTCACAGATACGCAGTATTTT
D gene: .; clone size: few; V gene: TRBV2; J gene: TRBJ2-1; CDR3 protein: CASSDHTGSTYNEQFF; CDR3 DNA: TGTGCCAGCAGTGACCACACAGGGTCAACCTACAATGAGCAGTTCTTC
D gene: .; clone size: .; V gene: TRBV4-1; J gene: TRBJ2-3; CDR3 protein: CASSQEGGPRPGDTQYF; CDR3 DNA: TGCGCCAGCAGCCAAGAGGGGGGCCCACGCCCAGGAGATACGCAGTATTTT
D gene: .; clone size: .; V gene: TRBV12-3/TRBV12-4; J gene: TRBJ2-1; CDR3 protein: CASSLARLHF; CDR3 DNA: TGTGCCAGCAGTCTGGCCCGGTTGCACTTC
D gene: .; clone size: .; V gene: TRBV12-3/TRBV12-4; J gene: TRBJ1-4; CDR3 protein: CASRETGHLNEKLFF; CDR3 DNA: TGTGCCAGCAGAGAGACGGGACACCTTAATGAAAAACTGTTTTTT
D gene: .; clone size: .; V gene: TRBV7-9; J gene: TRBJ1-6; CDR3 protein: CASSRADVVPGNSPLHF; CDR3 DNA: TGTGCCAGCAGCCGGGCTGATGTTGTGCCGGGTAATTCACCCCTCCACTTT
D gene: .; clone size: .; V gene: TRBV7-2; J gene: TRBJ2-3; CDR3 protein: CASSAGGTSTDTQYF; CDR3 DNA: TGTGCCAGCAGCGCAGGAGGAACTAGCACAGATACGCAGTATTTT
D gene: .; clone size: few; V gene: TRBV7-6; J gene: TRBJ2-3; CDR3 protein: CASSLVQDTQYF; CDR3 DNA: TGTGCCAGCAGCTTAGTACAAGATACGCAGTATTTT
D gene: .; clone size: .; V gene: TRBV6-1; J gene: TRBJ1-4; CDR3 protein: CASARMENEKLFF; CDR3 DNA: TGTGCCAGCGCTAGAATGGAGAATGAAAAACTGTTTTTT
D gene: .; clone size: .; V gene: TRBV6-6; J gene: TRBJ2-1; CDR3 protein: CASLRQFYSEQFF; CDR3 DNA: TGTGCCAGCCTGCGCCAGTTCTACAGTGAGCAGTTCTTC
D gene: .; clone size: few; V gene: TRBV7-2; J gene: TRBJ2-7; CDR3 protein: CASSPPGAPVSYEQYF; CDR3 DNA: TGTGCCAGCAGCCCCCCAGGTGCCCCAGTATCCTACGAGCAGTACTTC
D gene: TRBD2; clone size: .; V gene: TRBV4-1; J gene: TRBJ2-3; CDR3 protein: CATRSGRVEADTQYF; CDR3 DNA: TGCGCCACCCGTAGCGGGAGGGTGGAAGCAGATACGCAGTATTTT
D gene: .; clone size: .; V gene: TRBV5-4; J gene: TRBJ2-5; CDR3 protein: CASSLEGARPQYF; CDR3 DNA: TGTGCCAGCAGCTTGGAAGGGGCACGACCCCAGTACTTC
D gene: .; clone size: once; V gene: TRBV5-1; J gene: TRBJ1-6; CDR3 protein: CASSEGGSPLHF; CDR3 DNA: TGCGCCAGCAGCGAGGGAGGCTCACCCCTCCACTTT
D gene: TRBD1; clone size: few; V gene: TRBV7-2; J gene: TRBJ2-2; CDR3 protein: CASSRQGTNTGELFF; CDR3 DNA: TGTGCCAGCAGCCGACAGGGGACGAACACCGGGGAGCTGTTTTTT
D gene: .; clone size: few; V gene: TRBV15; J gene: TRBJ1-1; CDR3 protein: CATSRDRSLNTEAFF; CDR3 DNA: TGTGCCACCAGCAGGGACCGGAGTTTGAACACTGAAGCTTTCTTT
D gene: .; clone size: .; V gene: TRBV7-6; J gene: TRBJ2-4; CDR3 protein: CASSLGLGSYIQYF; CDR3 DNA: TGTGCCAGCAGCTTAGGCCTGGGGTCGTACATTCAGTACTTC
D gene: TRBD1; clone size: .; V gene: TRBV30; J gene: TRBJ1-5; CDR3 protein: CAWDRGPGHQPQHF; CDR3 DNA: TGTGCCTGGGACAGGGGCCCGGGGCATCAGCCCCAGCATTTT
D gene: .; clone size: .; V gene: TRBV28; J gene: TRBJ2-5; CDR3 protein: CASSHRNSQETQYF; CDR3 DNA: TGTGCCAGCAGCCACAGGAACTCCCAAGAGACCCAGTACTTC
D gene: .; clone size: once; V gene: TRBV12-3/TRBV12-4; J gene: TRBJ1-2; CDR3 protein: CASSLVLFYGYTF; CDR3 DNA: TGTGCCAGCAGTTTAGTCCTATTCTATGGCTACACCTTC
D gene: .; clone size: once; V gene: TRBV4-3; J gene: TRBJ2-1; CDR3 protein: CASSQVGNNEQFF; CDR3 DNA: TGCGCCAGCAGCCAAGTGGGCAACAATGAGCAGTTCTTC
D gene: TRBD1; clone size: .; V gene: TRBV6-6; J gene: TRBJ1-6; CDR3 protein: CASSYSIRTGKGPLHF; CDR3 DNA: TGTGCCAGCAGTTACTCTATCCGGACAGGGAAGGGTCCCCTCCACTTT
D gene: .; clone size: .; V gene: TRBV7-2; J gene: TRBJ2-7; CDR3 protein: CASSLIMGAQGTYEQYF; CDR3 DNA: TGTGCCAGCAGCTTAATAATGGGGGCGCAGGGGACCTACGAGCAGTACTTC
D gene: .; clone size: .; V gene: TRBV27; J gene: TRBJ1-2; CDR3 protein: CASSSGLGYTF; CDR3 DNA: TGTGCCAGCAGTTCCGGGTTGGGCTACACCTTC
D gene: .; clone size: few; V gene: TRBV10-3; J gene: TRBJ2-7; CDR3 protein: CAISDSYKGYEQYF; CDR3 DNA: TGTGCCATCAGTGATTCATACAAAGGCTACGAGCAGTACTTC
D gene: TRBD1; clone size: .; V gene: TRBV3-1; J gene: TRBJ1-5; CDR3 protein: CASSSTGTGNQPQHF; CDR3 DNA: TGTGCCAGCAGCTCGACAGGGACAGGGAATCAGCCCCAGCATTTT
D gene: .; clone size: few; V gene: TRBV5-4; J gene: TRBJ2-5; CDR3 protein: CASSLATWGETQYF; CDR3 DNA: TGTGCCAGCAGCTTGGCCACCTGGGGGGAGACCCAGTACTTC
D gene: .; clone size: few; V gene: TRBV7-6; J gene: TRBJ2-2; CDR3 protein: CASSLGVDTGELFF; CDR3 DNA: TGTGCCAGCAGCTTAGGGGTAGACACCGGGGAGCTGTTTTTT
D gene: .; clone size: .; V gene: TRBV27; J gene: TRBJ1-6; CDR3 protein: CASSLSGGVGGSPLHF; CDR3 DNA: TGTGCCAGCAGTCTCTCCGGGGGAGTCGGAGGGTCACCCCTCCACTTT
D gene: TRBD2; clone size: .; V gene: TRBV12-3/TRBV12-4; J gene: TRBJ2-5; CDR3 protein: CASSLALGTSGQETQYF; CDR3 DNA: TGTGCCAGCAGTTTAGCCCTAGGAACTAGCGGTCAAGAGACCCAGTACTTC
D gene: .; clone size: few; V gene: TRBV11-3; J gene: TRBJ2-5; CDR3 protein: CASSFWEEETQYF; CDR3 DNA: TGTGCCAGCAGCTTTTGGGAGGAGGAGACCCAGTACTTC
D gene: .; clone size: .; V gene: TRBV9; J gene: TRBJ2-2; CDR3 protein: CASSVAGRGGELFF; CDR3 DNA: TGTGCCAGCAGCGTAGCCGGAAGGGGCGGGGAGCTGTTTTTT
D gene: .; clone size: .; V gene: TRBV12-3/TRBV12-4; J gene: TRBJ1-1; CDR3 protein: CASIPRVGEGTEAFF; CDR3 DNA: TGTGCCAGCATCCCGCGGGTCGGGGAGGGCACTGAAGCTTTCTTT
D gene: TRBD1; clone size: few; V gene: TRBV7-8; J gene: TRBJ1-2; CDR3 protein: CASSHTGTASNYGYTF; CDR3 DNA: TGTGCCAGCAGCCATACCGGGACAGCGAGTAACTATGGCTACACCTTC
D gene: .; clone size: .; V gene: TRBV5-1; J gene: TRBJ2-7; CDR3 protein: CASSLAANLAAEQYF; CDR3 DNA: TGCGCCAGCAGCTTGGCGGCCAATCTAGCCGCCGAGCAGTACTTC
D gene: TRBD2; clone size: .; V gene: TRBV5-6; J gene: TRBJ2-1; CDR3 protein: CASSTGLADTNEQFF; CDR3 DNA: TGTGCCAGCAGCACGGGACTAGCGGACACCAATGAGCAGTTCTTC